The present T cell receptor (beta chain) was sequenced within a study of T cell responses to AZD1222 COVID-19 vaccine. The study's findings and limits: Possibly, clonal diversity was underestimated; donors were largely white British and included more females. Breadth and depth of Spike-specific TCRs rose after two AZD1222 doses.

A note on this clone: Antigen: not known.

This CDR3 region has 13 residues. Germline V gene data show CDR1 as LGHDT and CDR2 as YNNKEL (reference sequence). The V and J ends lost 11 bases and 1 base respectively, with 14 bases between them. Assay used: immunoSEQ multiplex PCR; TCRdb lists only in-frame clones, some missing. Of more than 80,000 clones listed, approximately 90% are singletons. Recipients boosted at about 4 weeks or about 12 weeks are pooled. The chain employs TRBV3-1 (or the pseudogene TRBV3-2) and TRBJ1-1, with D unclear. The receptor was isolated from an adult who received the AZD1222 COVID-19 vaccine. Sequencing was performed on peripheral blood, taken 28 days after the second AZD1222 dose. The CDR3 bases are TGTGCCTCAGTCGCCCGCCCGAACACTGAAGCTTTCTTT. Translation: CASVARPNTEAFF.